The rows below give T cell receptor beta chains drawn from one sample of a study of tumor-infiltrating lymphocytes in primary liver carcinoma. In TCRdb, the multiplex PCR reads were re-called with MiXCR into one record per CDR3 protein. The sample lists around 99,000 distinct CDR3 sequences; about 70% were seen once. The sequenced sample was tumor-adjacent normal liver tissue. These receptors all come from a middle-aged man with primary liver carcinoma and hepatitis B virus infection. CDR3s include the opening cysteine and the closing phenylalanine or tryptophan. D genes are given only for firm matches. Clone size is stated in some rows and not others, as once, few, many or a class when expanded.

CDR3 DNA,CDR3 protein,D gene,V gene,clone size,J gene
TGCGCCAGCAGCTTGGAGGGCTCAGAAGCTTTCTTT,CASSLEGSEAFF,NA,TRBV5-1,many,TRBJ1-1
TGTGCCAGCAGTCAGAGCCTGGAACCCTCCTACGAGCAGTACTTC,CASSQSLEPSYEQYF,NA,TRBV4-2,NA,TRBJ2-7
TGTGCCAGCAGAAGCGGGAGGGGATCCCTCTCCGGGGAGCTGTTTTTT,CASRSGRGSLSGELFF,TRBD2,TRBV6-5,NA,TRBJ2-2
TGTGCCAGCAGCCAAGTGGCGCTTCTAGCGGGAGCGACAGATACGCAGTATTTT,CASSQVALLAGATDTQYF,TRBD2,TRBV4-2,many,TRBJ2-3
TGTGCCAGCAGCCCGACCGAGATGTATAGCAATCAGCCCCAGCATTTT,CASSPTEMYSNQPQHF,NA,TRBV7-8,many,TRBJ1-5
TGCAGCGCTCTCCATGGCAATGCTGGATACACCTTC,CSALHGNAGYTF,NA,TRBV29-1,NA,TRBJ1-2
TGTGCCAGCAGTTCACTCCCCCTAAGCGGGGGGACAGATACGCAATATTTT,CASSSLPLSGGTDTQYF,TRBD2,TRBV6-5,NA,TRBJ2-3
TGTGTCAGCAGCTTAACCCCAGGGTACGCTGAAGCTTCCTTT,CVSSLTPGYAEASF,NA,TRBV11-2,NA,TRBJ1-1
TGTGCCAGCAGTGAAGTTGCGGTGCATGAGCAGTTCTTC,CASSEVAVHEQFF,NA,TRBV2,NA,TRBJ2-1
TGTGCTAGCAGCCTTACAGGGGACACAGATACGCAGTATTTT,CASSLTGDTDTQYF,TRBD1,TRBV11-2,NA,TRBJ2-3